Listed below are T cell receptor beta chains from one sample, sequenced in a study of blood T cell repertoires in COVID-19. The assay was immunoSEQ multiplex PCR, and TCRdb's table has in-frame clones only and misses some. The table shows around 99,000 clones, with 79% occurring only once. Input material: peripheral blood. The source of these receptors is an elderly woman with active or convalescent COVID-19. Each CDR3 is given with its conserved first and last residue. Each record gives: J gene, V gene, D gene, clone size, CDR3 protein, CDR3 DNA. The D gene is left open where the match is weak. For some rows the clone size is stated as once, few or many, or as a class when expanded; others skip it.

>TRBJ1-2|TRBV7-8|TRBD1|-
CASALGWDSNYGYTF
TGTGCCAGCGCCCTCGGGTGGGACAGTAACTATGGCTACACCTTC
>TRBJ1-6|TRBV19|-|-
CATRQSSYNSPLHF
TGTGCCACCCGACAGAGCTCCTATAATTCACCCCTCCACTTT
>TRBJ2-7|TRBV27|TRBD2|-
CASRPRLAGSYEQYF
TGTGCCAGCAGACCCCGACTAGCGGGATCTTACGAGCAGTACTTC
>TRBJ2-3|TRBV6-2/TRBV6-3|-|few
CASSGREHTDTQYF
TGTGCCAGCAGCGGACGGGAGCACACAGATACGCAGTATTTT
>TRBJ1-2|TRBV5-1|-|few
CASSPTGPNYGYTF
TGTGCCAGCAGCCCTACAGGTCCCAACTATGGCTACACCTTC
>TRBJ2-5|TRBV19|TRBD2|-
CASSKREGETQYF
TGTGCCAGTAGTAAGCGGGAGGGGGAGACCCAGTACTTC
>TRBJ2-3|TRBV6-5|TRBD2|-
CATSLLAGGTDTQYF
TGTGCCACTTCTCTTTTAGCGGGAGGCACAGATACGCAGTATTTT
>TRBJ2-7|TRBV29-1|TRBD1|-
CSVPGTAQWEQYF
TGCAGCGTCCCTGGGACAGCTCAGTGGGAGCAGTACTTC
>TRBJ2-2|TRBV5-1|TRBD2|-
CASTSSGSHTGELFF
TGTGCCAGCACAAGTAGCGGGAGTCACACCGGGGAGCTGTTTTTT
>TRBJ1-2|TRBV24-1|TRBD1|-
CATSDGTGLTLGYTF
TGTGCCACCAGTGATGGGACAGGTTTAACTTTGGGCTACACCTTC
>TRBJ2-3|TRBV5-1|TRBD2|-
CASSTGLAGDFGADTQYF
TGCGCCAGCAGCACCGGACTAGCGGGAGATTTCGGCGCAGATACGCAGTATTTT
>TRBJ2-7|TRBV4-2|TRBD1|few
CASSQGGQGAYEQYF
TGTGCCAGCAGCCAAGGGGGACAGGGGGCCTACGAGCAGTACTTC
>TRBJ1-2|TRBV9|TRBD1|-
CASSVQQGGYGYTF
TGTGCCAGCAGCGTACAACAGGGGGGCTATGGCTACACCTTC
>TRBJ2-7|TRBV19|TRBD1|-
CASSTQLAGTGLYEQYF
TGTGCCAGTAGCACACAGCTGGCCGGGACAGGGCTCTACGAGCAGTACTTC
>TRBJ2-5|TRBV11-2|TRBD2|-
CASSVLGGQETQYF
TGTGCCAGCAGCGTCCTGGGAGGGCAAGAGACCCAGTACTTC
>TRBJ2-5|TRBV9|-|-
CASSGWAQETQYF
TGTGCCAGCAGTGGTTGGGCACAAGAGACCCAGTACTTC
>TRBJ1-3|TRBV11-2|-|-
CASSPDRHSGNTIYF
TGTGCCAGCAGCCCAGACAGACACTCTGGAAACACCATATATTTT
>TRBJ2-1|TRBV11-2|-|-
CASSLGRQAAEQFF
TGTGCCAGCAGCTTAGGTAGACAGGCGGCTGAGCAGTTCTTC
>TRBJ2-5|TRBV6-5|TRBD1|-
CASSYSIGTEETQYF
TGTGCCAGCAGTTACTCTATCGGGACAGAAGAGACCCAGTACTTC
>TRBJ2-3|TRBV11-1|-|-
CASSLYPGDTQYF
TGTGCCAGCAGCCTCTACCCCGGGGATACGCAGTATTTT
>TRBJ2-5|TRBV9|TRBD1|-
CASSVDPHRQGSQETQYF
TGTGCCAGCAGCGTAGACCCCCATCGACAGGGAAGTCAAGAGACCCAGTACTTC
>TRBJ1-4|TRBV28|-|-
CASSPPGRANEKLFF
TGTGCCAGCAGTCCTCCAGGGAGGGCTAATGAAAAACTGTTTTTT
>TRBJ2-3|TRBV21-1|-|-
CASSEVGLAVSKDTQYF
TGTGCCAGCAGCGAAGTGGGACTAGCGGTTTCTAAAGATACGCAGTATTTT
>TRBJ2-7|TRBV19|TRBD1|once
CASRDPGQSNYEQYF
TGTGCCAGTAGGGATCCGGGACAGAGCAACTACGAGCAGTACTTC
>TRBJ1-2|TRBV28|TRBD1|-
CASRGQGSYGYTF
TGTGCCAGCAGGGGACAGGGTTCCTATGGCTACACCTTC
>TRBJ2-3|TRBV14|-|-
CASSQEIDPTDTQYF
TGTGCCAGCAGCCAAGAGATAGATCCGACAGATACGCAGTATTTT
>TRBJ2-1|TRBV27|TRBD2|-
CASSSGSIYNEQFF
TGTGCCAGCAGTAGCGGGAGTATTTACAATGAGCAGTTCTTC
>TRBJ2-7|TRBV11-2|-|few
CASSPGFGTGTYEQYF
TGTGCCAGCAGCCCCGGGTTTGGCACAGGGACCTACGAGCAGTACTTC
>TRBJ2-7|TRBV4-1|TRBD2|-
CASSQRGASGSPFSYEQYF
TGCGCCAGCAGCCAGAGGGGAGCTAGCGGGAGTCCGTTTAGCTACGAGCAGTACTTC
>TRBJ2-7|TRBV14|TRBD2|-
CASSRSAGVPREQYF
TGTGCCAGCAGCCGCTCGGCGGGAGTCCCTCGCGAGCAGTACTTC
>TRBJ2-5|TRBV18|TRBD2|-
CASSPSSGQETQYF
TGTGCCAGCTCACCAAGTAGCGGGCAAGAGACCCAGTACTTC
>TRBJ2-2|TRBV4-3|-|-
CASSQGPGGELFF
TGCGCCAGCAGCCAAGGGCCGGGCGGGGAGCTGTTTTTT
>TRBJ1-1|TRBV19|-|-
CASSRTAFEAFF
TGTGCCAGTAGCCGGACAGCGTTTGAAGCTTTCTTT
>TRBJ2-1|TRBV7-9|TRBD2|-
CASSLRGDYNEQFF
TGTGCCAGCAGCTTACGGGGGGACTACAATGAGCAGTTCTTC
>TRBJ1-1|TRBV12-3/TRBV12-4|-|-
CASSSDTNTEAFF
TGTGCCAGCAGCAGTGACACGAACACTGAAGCTTTCTTT